The rows below give T cell receptor beta chains drawn from one sample of a study of Siglec-9 on CD8 T cells in melanoma. Using immunoSEQ multiplex PCR, the repertoire was profiled, and TCRdb retains in-frame clones only, with some absent. The table shows 25,000 to 35,000 clones, with 75% to 85% occurring only once. The sample comprised Siglec-9- CD8+ T cells sorted from blood. The source of these receptors is a human donor in good health. The CDR3 runs from the conserved cysteine through the conserved F or W. A D gene is named only where the DNA matches it firmly. Expanded clones are given a class, and other clones once, few, many or no size at all.

v_gene: TRBV6-5; abundance: once; d_gene: .; j_gene: TRBJ1-2; CDR3aa: CASSYSGLIRGYTF; CDR3nt: TGTGCCAGCAGTTACTCCGGCCTTATCCGGGGCTACACCTTC
v_gene: TRBV7-9; abundance: .; d_gene: .; j_gene: TRBJ2-7; CDR3aa: CASSLPDNYEQYF; CDR3nt: TGTGCCAGCAGCTTACCCGACAACTACGAGCAGTACTTC
v_gene: TRBV30; abundance: .; d_gene: .; j_gene: TRBJ1-1; CDR3aa: CAWSLGLGVYTEAFF; CDR3nt: TGTGCCTGGAGTCTGGGGTTGGGGGTTTACACTGAAGCTTTCTTT
v_gene: TRBV5-1; abundance: .; d_gene: TRBD1; j_gene: TRBJ1-5; CDR3aa: CASSEDRGLNQPQHF; CDR3nt: TGCGCCAGCAGCGAAGACAGGGGGCTCAATCAGCCCCAGCATTTT
v_gene: TRBV28; abundance: few; d_gene: .; j_gene: TRBJ1-1; CDR3aa: CASSLRRSRNTEAFF; CDR3nt: TGTGCCAGCAGCCTCAGAAGGAGTCGGAACACTGAAGCTTTCTTT
v_gene: TRBV4-2; abundance: .; d_gene: .; j_gene: TRBJ2-7; CDR3aa: CASSQESGVYYEQYF; CDR3nt: TGTGCCAGCAGCCAAGAATCGGGGGTGTACTACGAGCAGTACTTC
v_gene: TRBV6-7; abundance: .; d_gene: TRBD1; j_gene: TRBJ2-3; CDR3aa: CASDDRGTDTQYF; CDR3nt: TGTGCCAGCGATGACAGGGGCACAGATACGCAGTATTTT
v_gene: TRBV19; abundance: .; d_gene: .; j_gene: TRBJ2-5; CDR3aa: CASSIVPWARTQETQYF; CDR3nt: TGTGCCAGTAGTATAGTGCCCTGGGCTCGAACCCAAGAGACCCAGTACTTC
v_gene: TRBV5-6; abundance: .; d_gene: TRBD2; j_gene: TRBJ2-3; CDR3aa: CASSWGGDTQYF; CDR3nt: TGTGCCAGCAGCTGGGGGGGTGATACGCAGTATTTT
v_gene: TRBV19; abundance: .; d_gene: TRBD2; j_gene: TRBJ2-2; CDR3aa: CASRAGLAGPGELFF; CDR3nt: TGTGCCAGTAGGGCAGGACTAGCGGGACCCGGGGAGCTGTTTTTT
v_gene: TRBV6-6; abundance: .; d_gene: .; j_gene: TRBJ2-1; CDR3aa: CASSPGAVDWVNEQFF; CDR3nt: TGTGCCAGCAGTCCAGGGGCAGTTGATTGGGTCAATGAGCAGTTCTTC
v_gene: TRBV27; abundance: .; d_gene: .; j_gene: TRBJ1-4; CDR3aa: CASSLAAGVGEKLFF; CDR3nt: TGTGCCAGCAGTTTGGCGGCAGGGGTTGGCGAAAAACTGTTTTTT
v_gene: TRBV19; abundance: few; d_gene: .; j_gene: TRBJ1-3; CDR3aa: CASSTSGYSGNTIYF; CDR3nt: TGTGCCAGTAGTACCTCGGGATACTCTGGAAACACCATATATTTT
v_gene: TRBV30; abundance: .; d_gene: .; j_gene: TRBJ2-3; CDR3aa: CAWRITDTQYF; CDR3nt: TGTGCCTGGAGGATAACAGATACGCAGTATTTT
v_gene: TRBV4-1; abundance: few; d_gene: TRBD1; j_gene: TRBJ1-4; CDR3aa: CASSQRGTGNTNEKLFF; CDR3nt: TGCGCCAGCAGCCAACGTGGGACAGGGAATACTAATGAAAAACTGTTTTTT
v_gene: TRBV19; abundance: .; d_gene: .; j_gene: TRBJ2-1; CDR3aa: CASSIVGGATYNEQFF; CDR3nt: TGTGCCAGTAGTATAGTTGGAGGGGCCACCTACAATGAGCAGTTCTTC
v_gene: TRBV27; abundance: once; d_gene: TRBD1; j_gene: TRBJ2-3; CDR3aa: CASSNRDSSTDTQYF; CDR3nt: TGTGCCAGCAGTAACCGGGACAGCAGCACAGATACGCAGTATTTT
v_gene: TRBV6-1; abundance: .; d_gene: .; j_gene: TRBJ1-2; CDR3aa: CASSPSGPSNYGYTF; CDR3nt: TGTGCCAGCAGTCCCTCGGGACCGTCTAACTATGGCTACACCTTC
v_gene: TRBV5-6; abundance: .; d_gene: .; j_gene: TRBJ1-5; CDR3aa: CASSWGGSGQPQHF; CDR3nt: TGTGCCAGCAGCTGGGGGGGCTCGGGACAGCCCCAGCATTTT
v_gene: TRBV6-5; abundance: .; d_gene: .; j_gene: TRBJ2-1; CDR3aa: CASSYQGGAPNEQFF; CDR3nt: TGTGCCAGCAGTTACCAGGGGGGGGCCCCCAATGAGCAGTTCTTC
v_gene: TRBV5-1; abundance: .; d_gene: .; j_gene: TRBJ2-5; CDR3aa: CASTLGVATDF; CDR3nt: TGCGCCAGCACCCTGGGGGTAGCGACGGACTTC
v_gene: TRBV7-9; abundance: .; d_gene: .; j_gene: TRBJ2-5; CDR3aa: CASSFLRAQETQYF; CDR3nt: TGTGCCAGCAGCTTCTTGCGGGCCCAAGAGACCCAGTACTTC
v_gene: TRBV7-6; abundance: .; d_gene: TRBD2; j_gene: TRBJ2-2; CDR3aa: CASSMTSGGNTGELFF; CDR3nt: TGTGCCAGCAGCATGACTAGCGGGGGGAACACCGGGGAGCTGTTTTTT
v_gene: TRBV6-1; abundance: .; d_gene: .; j_gene: TRBJ2-3; CDR3aa: CASSDRVDSTDTQYF; CDR3nt: TGTGCCAGCAGTGATCGAGTGGATAGCACAGATACGCAGTATTTT
v_gene: TRBV29-1; abundance: .; d_gene: .; j_gene: TRBJ2-7; CDR3aa: CSVEIVGVSSYEQYF; CDR3nt: TGCAGCGTTGAGATAGTTGGGGTTAGCTCCTACGAGCAGTACTTC
v_gene: TRBV28; abundance: .; d_gene: .; j_gene: TRBJ1-5; CDR3aa: CASRTGTRGNQPQHF; CDR3nt: TGTGCCAGCAGAACCGGGACACGGGGCAATCAGCCCCAGCATTTT
v_gene: TRBV6-6; abundance: .; d_gene: .; j_gene: TRBJ1-1; CDR3aa: CASSSGHAEDEAFF; CDR3nt: TGTGCCAGCAGTTCAGGACACGCCGAGGATGAAGCTTTCTTT
v_gene: TRBV27; abundance: few; d_gene: .; j_gene: TRBJ1-1; CDR3aa: CASSLFGSYKINTEAFF; CDR3nt: TGTGCCAGCAGTTTATTCGGCAGCTACAAGATCAACACTGAAGCTTTCTTT
v_gene: TRBV7-2; abundance: .; d_gene: .; j_gene: TRBJ1-5; CDR3aa: CASSLRGFQPQHF; CDR3nt: TGTGCCAGCAGCCTCCGGGGGTTTCAGCCCCAGCATTTT
v_gene: TRBV19; abundance: .; d_gene: .; j_gene: TRBJ1-3; CDR3aa: CASQRGSGNTIYF; CDR3nt: TGTGCCAGCCAACGTGGTTCTGGAAACACCATATATTTT
v_gene: TRBV2; abundance: .; d_gene: .; j_gene: TRBJ1-2; CDR3aa: CASFRTDSYGYTF; CDR3nt: TGTGCCAGCTTTCGGACAGACTCCTATGGCTACACCTTC
v_gene: TRBV19; abundance: .; d_gene: .; j_gene: TRBJ2-1; CDR3aa: CASSMVAEIYNEQFF; CDR3nt: TGTGCCAGTAGTATGGTAGCGGAGATCTACAATGAGCAGTTCTTC
v_gene: TRBV20-1; abundance: few; d_gene: .; j_gene: TRBJ1-1; CDR3aa: CSAMEVTEAFF; CDR3nt: TGCAGTGCCATGGAGGTGACTGAAGCTTTCTTT
v_gene: TRBV7-9; abundance: .; d_gene: TRBD1; j_gene: TRBJ1-5; CDR3aa: CASSSGTADPSNQPQHF; CDR3nt: TGTGCCAGCAGCTCCGGGACAGCCGATCCCTCCAATCAGCCCCAGCATTTT
v_gene: TRBV25-1; abundance: .; d_gene: TRBD1; j_gene: TRBJ1-2; CDR3aa: CASSVGTGPVTF; CDR3nt: TGTGCCAGCAGTGTGGGGACAGGGCCGGTCACCTTC
v_gene: TRBV5-1; abundance: .; d_gene: TRBD1; j_gene: TRBJ1-2; CDR3aa: CASSLGVTGGTGYTF; CDR3nt: TGCGCCAGCAGCTTGGGGGTCACAGGGGGCACTGGCTACACCTTC
v_gene: TRBV19; abundance: .; d_gene: .; j_gene: TRBJ1-2; CDR3aa: CASSITGNGKNGYTF; CDR3nt: TGTGCCAGTAGTATCACAGGGAACGGGAAGAATGGCTACACCTTC
v_gene: TRBV6-1; abundance: .; d_gene: .; j_gene: TRBJ1-1; CDR3aa: CALQTGGLRTEAFF; CDR3nt: TGTGCCCTTCAGACGGGGGGCTTGAGGACTGAAGCTTTCTTT
v_gene: TRBV19; abundance: once; d_gene: .; j_gene: TRBJ1-1; CDR3aa: CASSLSRVTEAFF; CDR3nt: TGTGCCAGTAGTCTCTCCCGGGTCACTGAAGCTTTCTTT
v_gene: TRBV7-8; abundance: few; d_gene: .; j_gene: TRBJ1-1; CDR3aa: CASSLQGPNTEAFF; CDR3nt: TGTGCCAGCAGCTTACAGGGACCTAACACTGAAGCTTTCTTT
v_gene: TRBV28; abundance: .; d_gene: TRBD1; j_gene: TRBJ1-2; CDR3aa: CAGRGQGIVSYTF; CDR3nt: TGTGCGGGCCGGGGACAGGGGATTGTATCCTACACCTTC
v_gene: TRBV7-9; abundance: .; d_gene: TRBD1; j_gene: TRBJ2-7; CDR3aa: CASSPGTGYEQYF; CDR3nt: TGTGCCAGCAGCCCCGGGACAGGATACGAGCAGTACTTC
v_gene: TRBV30; abundance: .; d_gene: .; j_gene: TRBJ1-1; CDR3aa: CAWSVTENTEAFF; CDR3nt: TGTGCCTGGAGTGTCACGGAGAACACTGAAGCTTTCTTT
v_gene: TRBV14; abundance: few; d_gene: .; j_gene: TRBJ1-1; CDR3aa: CASSQGARRNTEAFF; CDR3nt: TGTGCCAGCAGCCAAGGTGCCAGGCGGAACACTGAAGCTTTCTTT
v_gene: TRBV7-7; abundance: .; d_gene: .; j_gene: TRBJ2-3; CDR3aa: CASSLYSTDTQYF; CDR3nt: TGTGCCAGCAGCTTATACAGCACAGATACGCAGTATTTT
v_gene: TRBV19; abundance: .; d_gene: TRBD1; j_gene: TRBJ1-1; CDR3aa: CAGQGGTGNTEAFF; CDR3nt: TGTGCCGGACAAGGGGGGACAGGGAACACTGAAGCTTTCTTT
v_gene: TRBV7-8; abundance: few; d_gene: .; j_gene: TRBJ1-1; CDR3aa: CASSQHSGTEAFF; CDR3nt: TGTGCCAGCAGCCAGCACAGTGGCACTGAAGCTTTCTTT
v_gene: TRBV4-1; abundance: .; d_gene: TRBD2; j_gene: TRBJ2-3; CDR3aa: CASSQGLAGGTDTQYF; CDR3nt: TGCGCCAGCAGCCAAGGGCTAGCGGGGGGCACAGATACGCAGTATTTT
v_gene: TRBV30; abundance: .; d_gene: .; j_gene: TRBJ1-2; CDR3aa: CAWSVPNPNYDYTF; CDR3nt: TGTGCCTGGAGTGTACCCAACCCTAACTATGACTACACCTTC
v_gene: TRBV7-9; abundance: once; d_gene: TRBD2; j_gene: TRBJ2-1; CDR3aa: CASSLLYSGNQDEQFF; CDR3nt: TGTGCCAGCAGCTTACTCTATAGCGGGAACCAGGATGAGCAGTTCTTC
v_gene: TRBV6-1; abundance: .; d_gene: .; j_gene: TRBJ2-1; CDR3aa: CASSEVSWYEQFF; CDR3nt: TGTGCCAGCAGTGAAGTTTCATGGTATGAGCAGTTCTTC
v_gene: TRBV9; abundance: .; d_gene: .; j_gene: TRBJ1-2; CDR3aa: CASSVGADMNYGYTF; CDR3nt: TGTGCCAGCAGCGTAGGAGCGGACATGAACTATGGCTACACCTTC
v_gene: TRBV4-1; abundance: .; d_gene: TRBD1; j_gene: TRBJ1-1; CDR3aa: CASSQARVDRGGVAFF; CDR3nt: TGCGCCAGCAGCCAAGCTAGGGTGGACAGGGGGGGTGTAGCTTTCTTT
v_gene: TRBV9; abundance: .; d_gene: TRBD1; j_gene: TRBJ2-7; CDR3aa: CASSGDRGYEQYF; CDR3nt: TGTGCCAGCAGTGGAGACAGGGGGTACGAGCAGTACTTC
v_gene: TRBV6-6; abundance: .; d_gene: TRBD1; j_gene: TRBJ2-7; CDR3aa: CASSYGTGAIAEQYF; CDR3nt: TGTGCCAGCAGTTACGGGACAGGGGCAATTGCCGAGCAGTACTTC
v_gene: TRBV7-8; abundance: .; d_gene: .; j_gene: TRBJ1-1; CDR3aa: CASSFAGRNTEAFF; CDR3nt: TGTGCCAGCAGCTTCGCAGGGCGGAACACTGAAGCTTTCTTT
v_gene: TRBV7-9; abundance: once; d_gene: TRBD2; j_gene: TRBJ2-1; CDR3aa: CASRDGTSGYNEQFF; CDR3nt: TGTGCCAGCAGAGACGGGACTAGCGGGTACAATGAGCAGTTCTTC
v_gene: TRBV7-6; abundance: .; d_gene: .; j_gene: TRBJ1-3; CDR3aa: CASSTGHADTIYF; CDR3nt: TGTGCCAGCAGCACGGGACATGCGGACACCATATATTTT
v_gene: TRBV4-1; abundance: .; d_gene: .; j_gene: TRBJ1-3; CDR3aa: CASSQVRTSGNTIYF; CDR3nt: TGCGCCAGCAGCCAAGTAAGGACATCTGGAAACACCATATATTTT
v_gene: TRBV5-4; abundance: .; d_gene: .; j_gene: TRBJ2-5; CDR3aa: CASSSRGYQETQYF; CDR3nt: TGTGCCAGCAGTTCAAGGGGGTATCAGGAGACCCAGTACTTC